The following is a T cell receptor (beta chain) sequence with its context. The sample is drawn from a study of blood T cell repertoires in COVID-19. As processed by the authors: Amplifying reference gene primers gave estimates of nucleated cell counts. The method was immunoSEQ multiplex PCR; TCRdb's version includes in-frame clones alone and lacks a portion of them. The V and J calls and the clone size are those of that table, but D and trimming were determined from the DNA. The table records about 240,000 clones, 83% of them present only once. Those who participated ranged in age from roughly 18 to 89 years and resided in some 24 US areas. This clonotype was obtained from a woman aged 40 to 55 who had been exposed to COVID-19. Sequencing was done on a sample of PBMCs or T cells enriched from blood (not recorded which).

The CDR3 loop reads CASSYLAGGGLFEQFF. The CDR3 nucleotides read TGTGCCAGCAGTTACTTAGCGGGGGGAGGATTGTTTGAGCAGTTCTTC. The chain couples TRBV6-5 to TRBJ2-1; the match to TRBD2 covers 10 bases. CDR1 is MNHEY and CDR2 is SVGAGI in the germline V gene. V lost 1 base, J lost 9 bases, and 9 bases stayed unmatched. CDR3 size: 16 residues.